Given below is one T cell receptor (beta chain) in context. The data stem from a study of control samples from healthy donors and cancer patients. Produced via immunoSEQ multiplex PCR; TCRdb's table is partial and in-frame only. The sample carries around 130,000 clones, around nine tenths recorded once. This CDR3 has 15 amino acids. V lost 5 bases and J lost 6; bases outside the gene matches: 12. CDR1 SGHVS and CDR2 FQNEAQ come from the germline V gene. This receptor was taken from a man aged 45-65 years in good health. Sample: blood. V usage is TRBV7-8 and J usage is TRBJ2-7; 8 nucleotides line up with TRBD1. CDR3 in DNA: TGTGCCAGCAGCCTGACAGAACATACAGGGGGCGAGCAGTACTTC. Encoded protein: CASSLTEHTGGEQYF.